The 5 T cell receptor beta chains presented below share a single source sample, sequenced in a study of cytomegalovirus exposure and HLA in healthy donors. Amplification used 60 Vbeta primers and 13 Jbeta primers. Data came from immunoSEQ multiplex PCR; TCRdb stores just in-frame clones and leaves some out. The sample has some 130,000 clones, roughly 84% seen once. The sequencing input was PBMCs. These receptors were taken from a boy aged 10-17 years in good health and CMV-seronegative.

This sequence joins TRBV29-1 and TRBJ2-1, with TRBD2 matching 9 bases. Germline assignment: CDR1 SQVTM and CDR2 ANQGSEA. The CDR3 runs 15 residues. The CDR3 loop is CSSLAVVAGAGEQFF. CDR3 bases: TGCAGTAGCCTAGCGGTGGTAGCGGGAGCCGGTGAGCAGTTCTTC.

V is TRBV4-1 and J is TRBJ2-7; 10 bases are shared with TRBD1. This CDR3 region has 17 residues. The V gene's germline CDR1 is MGHRA and CDR2 YSYEKL. V dropped 2 bases and J dropped 5; count of bases not matched to a gene: 12. CDR3 nucleotides: TGCGCCAGCAGCCAAAGAAGGCCGGGACAGGGGAACGACGAGCAGTACTTC. It encodes CASSQRRPGQGNDEQYF.

This chain links TRBV9 with TRBJ2-2; no clear D. The CDR3 has 15 amino acids. Germline V lookup: CDR1 SGDLS, CDR2 YYNGEE. V was clipped by 0 bases and J by 4 bases, with 10 bases between them. The CDR3 loop reads CASSVGLVGTGELFF. For the CDR3, the DNA is TGTGCCAGCAGCGTAGGACTTGTCGGCACCGGGGAGCTGTTTTTT.

V gene TRBV7-9 combines with J gene TRBJ1-5; the D gene is possibly TRBD1 (5 bases). The CDR3 sequence is 15 residues long. Trimming took off 8 bases at V and 2 bases at J, with 16 bases between the two ends. Per germline, CDR1 SEHNR and CDR2 FQNEAQ (reference sequence). The CDR3 nucleotides read TGTGCCAGCTCGAGGGACTTTACGGGCAATCAGCCCCAGCATTTT. This sequence encodes CASSRDFTGNQPQHF.

The chain uses TRBV7-9 and TRBJ1-2; D gene ambiguous. The CDR3 has 16 amino acids. Germline loops: CDR1 SEHNR, CDR2 FQNEAQ (reference sequence). Trimming pared 4 bases from V and 4 bases from J, leaving 19 bases between. The CDR3, as DNA: TGTGCCAGCAGCTCCCCCGAGGTGAAGGCCGTCTATGGCTACACCTTC. This gives the protein CASSSPEVKAVYGYTF.